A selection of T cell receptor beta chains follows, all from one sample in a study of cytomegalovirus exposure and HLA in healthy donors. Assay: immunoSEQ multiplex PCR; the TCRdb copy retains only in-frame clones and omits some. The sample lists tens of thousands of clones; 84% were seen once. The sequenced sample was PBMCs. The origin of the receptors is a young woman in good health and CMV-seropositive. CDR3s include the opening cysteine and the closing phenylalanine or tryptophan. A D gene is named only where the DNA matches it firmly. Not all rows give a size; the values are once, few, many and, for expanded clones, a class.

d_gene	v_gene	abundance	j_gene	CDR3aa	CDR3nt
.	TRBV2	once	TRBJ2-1	CASSLGGYNEQFF	TGTGCCAGCAGTCTCGGGGGCTACAATGAGCAGTTCTTC
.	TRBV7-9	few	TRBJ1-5	CASSVQGNQPQHF	TGTGCCAGCAGCGTACAGGGCAATCAGCCCCAGCATTTT
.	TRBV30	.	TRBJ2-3	CAWIRGLTDTQYF	TGTGCCTGGATTCGTGGGCTCACAGATACGCAGTATTTT
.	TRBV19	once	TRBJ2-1	CASSFGRHRVPHNEQFF	TGTGCCAGTAGTTTCGGACGGCACAGGGTGCCGCACAATGAGCAGTTCTTC
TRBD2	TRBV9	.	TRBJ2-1	CASSVSSLAGNYNEQFF	TGTGCCAGCAGCGTAAGCTCCCTAGCGGGGAACTACAATGAGCAGTTCTTC
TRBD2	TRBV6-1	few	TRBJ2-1	CASSEATWRNSGGAREQFF	TGTGCCAGCAGTGAAGCAACATGGAGGAATAGCGGGGGGGCCCGTGAGCAGTTCTTC
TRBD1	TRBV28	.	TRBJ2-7	CASKRTGSRSYEQYF	TGTGCCAGCAAAAGGACAGGATCCCGCTCCTACGAGCAGTACTTC
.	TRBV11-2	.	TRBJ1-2	CASSPSMGGTTNYGYTF	TGTGCCAGCAGCCCTTCCATGGGGGGAACGACCAACTATGGCTACACCTTC
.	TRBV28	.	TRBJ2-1	CASSRGWGYNEQFF	TGTGCCAGCAGCCGGGGATGGGGTTACAATGAGCAGTTCTTC
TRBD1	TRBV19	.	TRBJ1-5	CASSPTGGNQPQHF	TGTGCCAGTAGTCCTACAGGGGGCAATCAGCCCCAGCATTTT
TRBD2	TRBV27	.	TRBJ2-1	CASSLWPPSGGYNEQFF	TGTGCCAGCAGTTTATGGCCCCCTAGCGGGGGGTACAATGAGCAGTTCTTC
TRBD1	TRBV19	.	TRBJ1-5	CASSSRQGAQPQHF	TGTGCCAGTAGTTCCAGACAGGGAGCTCAGCCCCAGCATTTT
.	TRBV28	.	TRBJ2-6	CASCVESGANVLTF	TGTGCCAGTTGCGTGGAGTCTGGGGCCAACGTCCTGACTTTC
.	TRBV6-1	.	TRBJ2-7	CASRQIRDTEQYF	TGTGCCAGCAGGCAAATCCGGGACACAGAGCAGTACTTC
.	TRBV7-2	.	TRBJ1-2	CASSLDWGDGYTF	TGTGCCAGCAGCTTAGATTGGGGGGATGGGTACACCTTC
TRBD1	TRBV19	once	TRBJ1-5	CASSTRDRGRQPQHF	TGTGCCAGTAGTACCCGGGACAGGGGCCGCCAGCCCCAGCATTTT
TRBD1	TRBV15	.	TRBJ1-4	CATSRAPPGTGNEKLFF	TGTGCCACCAGCAGAGCCCCCCCTGGGACAGGGAACGAAAAACTGTTTTTT
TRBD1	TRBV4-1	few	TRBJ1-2	CASSHLTGGTGYTF	TGCGCCAGCAGCCACCTGACAGGGGGCACTGGCTACACCTTC
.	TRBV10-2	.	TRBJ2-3	CASGTLLADTQYF	TGCGCCAGCGGGACTCTTCTGGCAGATACGCAGTATTTT
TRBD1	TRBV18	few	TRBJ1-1	CASSPETGTTEAFF	TGTGCCAGCTCACCAGAGACAGGGACCACTGAAGCTTTCTTT
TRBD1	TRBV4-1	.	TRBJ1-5	CASSQDGTGDDQPQHF	TGCGCCAGCAGCCAAGATGGGACAGGGGACGATCAGCCCCAGCATTTT
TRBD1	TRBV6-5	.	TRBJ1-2	CASNRQGRNYGYTF	TGTGCCAGCAACCGACAGGGGCGAAACTATGGCTACACCTTC
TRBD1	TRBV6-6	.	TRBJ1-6	CASRETGRTSPLHF	TGTGCCAGCAGAGAGACAGGGAGGACATCACCCCTCCACTTT
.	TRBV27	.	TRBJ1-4	CASRQNKNEKLFF	TGTGCCAGCAGGCAGAACAAGAATGAAAAACTGTTTTTT
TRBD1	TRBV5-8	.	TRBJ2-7	CASSSGTGQLDEQYF	TGTGCCAGCAGCTCCGGGACAGGCCAACTGGACGAGCAGTACTTC
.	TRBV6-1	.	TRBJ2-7	CASSSGRAYEQYF	TGTGCCAGCAGTTCTGGCAGGGCCTACGAGCAGTACTTC
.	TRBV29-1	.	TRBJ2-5	CSVAEKLGTQYF	TGCAGCGTCGCGGAAAAACTGGGGACCCAGTACTTC
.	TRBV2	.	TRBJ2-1	CASRGAPGYNEQFF	TGTGCCAGCAGGGGGGCACCCGGGTACAATGAGCAGTTCTTC
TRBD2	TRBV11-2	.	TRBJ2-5	CASSHRLAGDETQYF	TGTGCCAGCAGCCACCGACTAGCGGGGGATGAGACCCAGTACTTC
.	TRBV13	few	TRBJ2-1	CASSGGQWNSYNEQFF	TGTGCCAGCAGCGGAGGACAGTGGAATTCCTACAATGAGCAGTTCTTC
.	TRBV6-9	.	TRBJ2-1	CASSPTDGGESSYNEQFF	TGTGCCAGCAGTCCAACCGATGGGGGCGAGTCCTCCTACAATGAGCAGTTCTTC
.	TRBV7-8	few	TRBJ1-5	CASSWGYRDSNQPQHF	TGTGCCAGCAGCTGGGGATACAGGGATAGCAATCAGCCCCAGCATTTT
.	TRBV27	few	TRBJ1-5	CASSLVHSNQPQHF	TGTGCCAGCAGTTTAGTCCATAGCAATCAGCCCCAGCATTTT
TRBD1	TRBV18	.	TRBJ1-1	CASSPGQAMNTEAFF	TGTGCCAGCTCACCCGGACAGGCGATGAACACTGAAGCTTTCTTT
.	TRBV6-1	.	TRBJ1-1	CASSRTAAGAEAFF	TGTGCCAGCTCTAGGACAGCCGCGGGAGCTGAAGCTTTCTTT
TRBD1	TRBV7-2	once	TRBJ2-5	CASSLAVHGTGGRETQYF	TGTGCCAGCAGCTTAGCGGTGCACGGGACAGGGGGGAGAGAGACCCAGTACTTC
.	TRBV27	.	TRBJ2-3	CASSFRAWDTQYF	TGTGCCAGCAGTTTCCGAGCGTGGGATACGCAGTATTTT
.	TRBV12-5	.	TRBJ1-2	CASGFAGGAYGYTF	TGTGCTAGTGGTTTCGCGGGGGGGGCCTATGGCTACACCTTC
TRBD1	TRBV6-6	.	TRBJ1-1	CASSRTGGRNTEAFF	TGTGCCAGCAGCCGGACAGGGGGGAGGAACACTGAAGCTTTCTTT
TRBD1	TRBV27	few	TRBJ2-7	CASSLSGQGGEQYF	TGTGCCAGCAGTTTATCGGGACAGGGCGGCGAGCAGTACTTC
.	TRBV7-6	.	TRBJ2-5	CASSLAGARQETQYF	TGTGCCAGCAGCTTAGCCGGAGCCAGACAAGAGACCCAGTACTTC
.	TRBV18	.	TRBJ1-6	CASSPSAVGSPLHF	TGTGCCAGCTCACCAAGCGCGGTCGGTTCACCCCTCCACTTT
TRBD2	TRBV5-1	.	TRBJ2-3	CASSHGHSGGAGSTDTQYF	TGCGCCAGCAGCCACGGTCATAGCGGGGGGGCTGGTAGCACAGATACGCAGTATTTT
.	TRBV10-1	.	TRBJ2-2	CASSGESTGELFF	TGCGCCAGCAGTGGGGAGAGCACCGGGGAGCTGTTTTTT
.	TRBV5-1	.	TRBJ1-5	CASSLGTGYSSQPQHF	TGCGCCAGCAGCTTGGGAACAGGGTACTCTTCCCAGCCCCAGCATTTT